The text below deals with one T cell receptor beta chain. What it binds is unknown. Trimming took 3 bases from V and 7 from J, leaving 10 bases between them. Germline assignment: CDR1 LNHDA and CDR2 SQIVND (reference sequence). The CDR3 length is 13 residues. Sequencing used immunoSEQ multiplex PCR; TCRdb keeps in-frame clones, though not all of them. Of under 25,000 clones in the sample, more than 95% were seen once. These data belong to a study of T cells in tuberculosis. For the study at large: The T cells targeted glucose monomycolate, a mycobacterial lipid, via CD1B. Study-wide findings and caveats: Smaller alpha distances in active tuberculosis partly reflected shorter CDR3-alpha lengths.

Unsorted cryopreserved PBMC were sequenced, averaging roughly 100,000 T cells per clinical donor. V gene TRBV19 combines with J gene TRBJ1-5; D not certain. The clonotype was recovered from a donor under 30 with latent tuberculosis or without tuberculosis infection. The sample taken for sequencing was PBMCs. The CDR3 reads CASSMSLWQPQHF. The CDR3 bases are TGTGCCAGTAGTATGAGTCTCTGGCAGCCCCAGCATTTT.